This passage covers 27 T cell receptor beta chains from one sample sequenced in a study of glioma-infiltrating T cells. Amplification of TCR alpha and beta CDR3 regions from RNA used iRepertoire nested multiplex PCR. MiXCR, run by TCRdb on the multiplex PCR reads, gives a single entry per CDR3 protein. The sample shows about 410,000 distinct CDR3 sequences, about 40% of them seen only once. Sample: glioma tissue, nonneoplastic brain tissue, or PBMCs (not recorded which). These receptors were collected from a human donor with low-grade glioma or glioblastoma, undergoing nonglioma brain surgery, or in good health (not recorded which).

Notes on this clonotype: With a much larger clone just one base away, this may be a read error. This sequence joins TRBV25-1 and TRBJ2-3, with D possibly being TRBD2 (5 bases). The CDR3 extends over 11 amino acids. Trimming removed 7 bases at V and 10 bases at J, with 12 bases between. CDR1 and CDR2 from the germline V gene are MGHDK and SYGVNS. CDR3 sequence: CASTVRDAQYF. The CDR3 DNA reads TGTGCCAGCACGGTACGGGATGCGCAGTATTTT.

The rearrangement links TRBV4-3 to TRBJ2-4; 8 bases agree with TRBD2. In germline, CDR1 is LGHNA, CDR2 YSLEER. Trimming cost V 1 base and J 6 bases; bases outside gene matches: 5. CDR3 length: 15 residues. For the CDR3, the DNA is TGCGCCAGCAGCCAAGTAGCGGGGAGCTTAAACATTCAGTACTTC. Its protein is CASSQVAGSLNIQYF.

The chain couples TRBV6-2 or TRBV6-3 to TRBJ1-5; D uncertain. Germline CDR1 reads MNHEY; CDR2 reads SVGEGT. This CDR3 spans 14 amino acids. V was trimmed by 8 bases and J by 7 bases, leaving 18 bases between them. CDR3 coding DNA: TGTGCCAGCGCCCGTGGGGAGGGCAGACAGCCCCAGCATTTT. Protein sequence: CASARGEGRQPQHF.

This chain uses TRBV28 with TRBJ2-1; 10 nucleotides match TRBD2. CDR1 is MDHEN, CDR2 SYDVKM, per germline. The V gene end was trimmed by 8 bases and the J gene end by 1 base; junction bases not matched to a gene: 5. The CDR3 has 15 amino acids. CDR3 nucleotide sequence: TGTGCCAGCTGCGGACTAGCGGTTTCCTACAATGAGCAGTTCTTC. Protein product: CASCGLAVSYNEQFF.

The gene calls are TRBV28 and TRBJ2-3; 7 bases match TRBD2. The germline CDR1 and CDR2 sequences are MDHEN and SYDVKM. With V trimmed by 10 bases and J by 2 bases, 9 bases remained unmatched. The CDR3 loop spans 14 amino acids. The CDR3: CATGPGGNTDTQYF. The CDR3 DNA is TGTGCCACGGGGCCGGGGGGTAACACAGATACGCAGTATTTT.

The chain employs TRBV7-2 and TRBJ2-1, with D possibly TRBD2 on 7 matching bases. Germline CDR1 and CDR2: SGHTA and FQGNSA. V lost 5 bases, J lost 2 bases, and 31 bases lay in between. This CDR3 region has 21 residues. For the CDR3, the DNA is TGTGCCAGCAGCCTCCACGGGGGGAAGGTGACGAGGGGGAGAGCCTACAATGAGCAGTTCTTC. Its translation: CASSLHGGKVTRGRAYNEQFF.

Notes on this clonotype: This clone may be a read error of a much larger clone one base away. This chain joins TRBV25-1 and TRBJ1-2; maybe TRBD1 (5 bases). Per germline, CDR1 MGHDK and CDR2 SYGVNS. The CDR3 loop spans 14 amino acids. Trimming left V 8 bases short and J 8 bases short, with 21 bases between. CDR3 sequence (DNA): TGTGCCAGCGGGGGACTGACGGGCTATGTCGGCTACACCTTC. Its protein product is CASGGLTGYVGYTF.

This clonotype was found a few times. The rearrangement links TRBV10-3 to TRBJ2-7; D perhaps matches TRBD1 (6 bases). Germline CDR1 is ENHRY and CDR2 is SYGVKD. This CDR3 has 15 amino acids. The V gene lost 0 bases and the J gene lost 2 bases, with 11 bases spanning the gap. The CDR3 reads CAISESGTQTYEQYF. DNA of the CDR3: TGTGCCATCAGTGAGTCCGGGACACAGACCTACGAGCAGTACTTC.

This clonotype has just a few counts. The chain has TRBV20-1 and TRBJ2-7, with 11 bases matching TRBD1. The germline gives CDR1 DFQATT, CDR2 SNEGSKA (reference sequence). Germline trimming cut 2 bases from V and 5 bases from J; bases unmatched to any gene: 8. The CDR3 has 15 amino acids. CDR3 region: CSARRGGQGADEQYF. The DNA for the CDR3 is TGCAGTGCTAGAAGGGGCGGACAGGGGGCCGACGAGCAGTACTTC.

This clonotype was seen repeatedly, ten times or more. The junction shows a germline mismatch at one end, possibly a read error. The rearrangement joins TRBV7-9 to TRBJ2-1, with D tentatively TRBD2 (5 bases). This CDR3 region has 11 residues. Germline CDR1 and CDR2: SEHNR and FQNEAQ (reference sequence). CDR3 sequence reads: CASSQLGEQFF. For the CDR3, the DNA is TGCGCCAGCAGCCAACTAGGCGAGCAGTTCTTC.

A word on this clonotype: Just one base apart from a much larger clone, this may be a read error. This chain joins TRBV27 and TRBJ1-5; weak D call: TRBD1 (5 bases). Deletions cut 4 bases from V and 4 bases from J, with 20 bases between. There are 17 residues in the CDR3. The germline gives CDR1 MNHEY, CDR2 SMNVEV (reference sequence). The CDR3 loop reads CASSSPQRGGSNQPQHF. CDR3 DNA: TGTGCCAGCAGTTCCCCCCAGCGGGGCGGCTCTAATCAGCCCCAGCATTTT.

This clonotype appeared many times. CDR3 in amino acids: CASSLTGGYEQYF. The CDR3 DNA reads TGTGCCAGCAGTTTAACAGGGGGCTACGAGCAGTACTTC. V and J are TRBV27 and TRBJ2-7; 8 bases are shared with TRBD1. V was pared by 2 bases and J by 3 bases, with 0 bases of the junction left unmatched. The germline CDR1 and CDR2 sequences are MNHEY and SMNVEV (reference sequence). The CDR3 is 13 residues long.

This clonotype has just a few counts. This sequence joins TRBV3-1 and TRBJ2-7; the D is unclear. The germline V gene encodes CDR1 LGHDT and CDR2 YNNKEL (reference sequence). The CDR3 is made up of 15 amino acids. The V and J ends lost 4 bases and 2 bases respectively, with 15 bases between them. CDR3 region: CASSPRTDDAYEQYF. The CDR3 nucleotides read TGTGCCAGCAGCCCCCGGACGGACGATGCCTACGAGCAGTACTTC.

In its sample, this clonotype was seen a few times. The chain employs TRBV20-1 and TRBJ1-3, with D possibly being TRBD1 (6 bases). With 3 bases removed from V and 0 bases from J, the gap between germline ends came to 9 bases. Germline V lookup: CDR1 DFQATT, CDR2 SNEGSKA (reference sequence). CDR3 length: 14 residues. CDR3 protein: CSARDSFSGNTIYF. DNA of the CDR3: TGCAGTGCTAGGGACAGCTTCTCTGGAAACACCATATATTTT.

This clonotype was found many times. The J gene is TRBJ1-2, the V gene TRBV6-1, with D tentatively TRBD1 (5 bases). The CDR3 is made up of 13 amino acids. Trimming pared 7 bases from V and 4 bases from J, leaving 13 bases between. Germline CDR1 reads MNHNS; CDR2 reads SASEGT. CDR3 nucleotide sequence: TGTGCCAGCACCGTTGGGGGTCCCTATGGCTACACCTTC. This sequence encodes CASTVGGPYGYTF.

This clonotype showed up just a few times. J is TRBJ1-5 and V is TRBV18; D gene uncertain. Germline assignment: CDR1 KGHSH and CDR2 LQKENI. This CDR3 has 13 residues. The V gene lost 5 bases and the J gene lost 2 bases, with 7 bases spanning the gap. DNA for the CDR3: TGTGCCAGCTCAATGGACGGCAATCAGCCCCAGCATTTT. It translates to CASSMDGNQPQHF.

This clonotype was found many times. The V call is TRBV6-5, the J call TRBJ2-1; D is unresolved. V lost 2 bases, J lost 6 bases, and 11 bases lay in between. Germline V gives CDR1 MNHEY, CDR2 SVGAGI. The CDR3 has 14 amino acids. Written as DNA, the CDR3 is TGTGCCAGCAGTTACCACACCTTGGGCAATGAGCAGTTCTTC. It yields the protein CASSYHTLGNEQFF.

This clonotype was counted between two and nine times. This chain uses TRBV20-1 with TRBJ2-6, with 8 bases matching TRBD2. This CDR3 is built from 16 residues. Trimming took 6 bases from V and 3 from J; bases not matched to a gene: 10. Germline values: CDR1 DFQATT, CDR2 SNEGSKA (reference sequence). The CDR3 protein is CSAAGAGGGGANVLTF. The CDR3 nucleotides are TGCAGTGCCGCGGGGGCGGGGGGCGGTGGGGCCAACGTCCTGACTTTC.

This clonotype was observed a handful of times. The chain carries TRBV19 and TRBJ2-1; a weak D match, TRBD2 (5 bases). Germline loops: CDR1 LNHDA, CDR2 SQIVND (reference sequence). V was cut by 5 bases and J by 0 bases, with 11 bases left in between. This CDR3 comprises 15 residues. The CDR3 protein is CASSRLAGSYNEQFF. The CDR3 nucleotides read TGTGCCAGTAGTCGTCTAGCAGGCTCCTACAATGAGCAGTTCTTC.

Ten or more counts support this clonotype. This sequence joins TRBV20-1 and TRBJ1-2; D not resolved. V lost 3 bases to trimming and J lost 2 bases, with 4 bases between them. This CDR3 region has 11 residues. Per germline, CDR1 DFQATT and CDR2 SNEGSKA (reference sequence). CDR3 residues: CSASANYGYTF. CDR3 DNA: TGCAGTGCTAGCGCGAACTATGGCTACACCTTC.

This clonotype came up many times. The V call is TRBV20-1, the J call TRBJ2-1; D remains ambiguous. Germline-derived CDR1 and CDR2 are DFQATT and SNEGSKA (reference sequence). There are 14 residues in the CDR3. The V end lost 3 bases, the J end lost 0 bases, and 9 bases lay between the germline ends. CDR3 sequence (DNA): TGCAGTGCTAGTATGTTCAGCTCCTACAATGAGCAGTTCTTC. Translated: CSASMFSSYNEQFF.

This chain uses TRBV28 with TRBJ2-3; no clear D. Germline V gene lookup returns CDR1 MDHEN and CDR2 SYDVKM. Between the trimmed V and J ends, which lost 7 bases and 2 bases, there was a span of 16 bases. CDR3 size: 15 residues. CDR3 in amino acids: CASNSTGLLTDTQYF. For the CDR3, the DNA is TGTGCCAGCAATTCCACGGGTCTACTCACAGATACGCAGTATTTT.

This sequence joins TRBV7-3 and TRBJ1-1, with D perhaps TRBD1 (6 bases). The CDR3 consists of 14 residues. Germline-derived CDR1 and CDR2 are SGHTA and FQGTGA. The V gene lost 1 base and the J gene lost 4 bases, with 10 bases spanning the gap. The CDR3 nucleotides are TGTGCCAGCAGCTTAATGGGGGCTGGCACTGAAGCTTTCTTT. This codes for CASSLMGAGTEAFF.

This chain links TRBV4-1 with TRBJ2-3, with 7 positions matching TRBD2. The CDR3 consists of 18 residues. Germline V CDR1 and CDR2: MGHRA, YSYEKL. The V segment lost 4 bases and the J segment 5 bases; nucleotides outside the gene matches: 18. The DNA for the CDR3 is TGCGCCAGCAGCCGAATGTTCGGGTGGGAGGGAAGGATAGATACGCAGTATTTT. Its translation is CASSRMFGWEGRIDTQYF.

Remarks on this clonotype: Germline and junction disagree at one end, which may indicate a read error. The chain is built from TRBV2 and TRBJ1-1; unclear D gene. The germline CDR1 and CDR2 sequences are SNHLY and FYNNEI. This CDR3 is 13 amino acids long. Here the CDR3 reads CASSVEENTKAFF. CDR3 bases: TGTGCCAGCAGTGTTGAAGAGAACACTAAAGCTTTCTTT. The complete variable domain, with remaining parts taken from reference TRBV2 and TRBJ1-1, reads EPEVTQTPSHQVTQMGQEVILRCVPISNHLYFYWYRQILGQKVEFLVSFYNNEISEKSEIFDDQFSVERPDGSNFTLKIRSTKLEDSAMYFCASSVEENTKAFFGQGTRLTVV.

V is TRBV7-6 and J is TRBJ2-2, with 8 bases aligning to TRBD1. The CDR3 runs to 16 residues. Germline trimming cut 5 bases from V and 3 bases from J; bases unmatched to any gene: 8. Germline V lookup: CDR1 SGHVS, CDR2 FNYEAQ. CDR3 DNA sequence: TGTGCCAGCAGCCCTCAGACAGGGGCGGACACCGGGGAGCTGTTTTTT. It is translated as CASSPQTGADTGELFF.

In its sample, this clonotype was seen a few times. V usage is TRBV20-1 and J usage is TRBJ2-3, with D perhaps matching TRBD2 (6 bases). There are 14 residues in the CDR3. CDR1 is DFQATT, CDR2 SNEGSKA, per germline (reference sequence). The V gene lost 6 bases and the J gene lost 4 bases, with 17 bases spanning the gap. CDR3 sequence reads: CSALRGGGADTQYF. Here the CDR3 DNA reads TGCAGTGCCCTCCGGGGAGGTGGGGCAGATACGCAGTATTTT.